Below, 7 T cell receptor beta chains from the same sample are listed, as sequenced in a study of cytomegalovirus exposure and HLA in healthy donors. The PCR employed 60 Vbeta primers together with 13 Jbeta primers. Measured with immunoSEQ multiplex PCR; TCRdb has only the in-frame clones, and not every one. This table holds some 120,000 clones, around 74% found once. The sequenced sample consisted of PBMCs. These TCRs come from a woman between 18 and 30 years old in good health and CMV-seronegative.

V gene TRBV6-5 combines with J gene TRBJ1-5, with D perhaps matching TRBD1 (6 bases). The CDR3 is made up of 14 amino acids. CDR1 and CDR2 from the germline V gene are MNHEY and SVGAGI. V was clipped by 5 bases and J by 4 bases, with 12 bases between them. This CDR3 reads CASSTGTQNQPQHF. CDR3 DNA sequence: TGTGCCAGCAGTACCGGGACACAGAATCAGCCCCAGCATTTT.

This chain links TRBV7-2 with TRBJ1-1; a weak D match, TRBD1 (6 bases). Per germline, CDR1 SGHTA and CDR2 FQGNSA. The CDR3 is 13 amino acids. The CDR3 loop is CAGAGPSGTEAFF. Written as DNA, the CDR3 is TGTGCGGGGGCAGGGCCCTCGGGGACTGAAGCTTTCTTT.

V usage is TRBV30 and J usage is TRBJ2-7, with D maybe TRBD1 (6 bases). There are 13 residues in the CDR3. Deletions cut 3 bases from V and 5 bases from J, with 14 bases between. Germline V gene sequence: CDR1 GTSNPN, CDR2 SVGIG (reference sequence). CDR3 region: CAWRIQGLDEQYF. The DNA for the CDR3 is TGTGCCTGGAGGATACAGGGTCTCGACGAGCAGTACTTC. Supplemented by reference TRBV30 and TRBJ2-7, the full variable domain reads SQTIHQWPATLVQPVGSPLSLECTVEGTSNPNLYWYRQAAGRGLQLLFYSVGIGQISSEVPQNLSASRPQDRQFILSSKKLLLSDSGFYLCAWRIQGLDEQYFGPGTRLTVT.

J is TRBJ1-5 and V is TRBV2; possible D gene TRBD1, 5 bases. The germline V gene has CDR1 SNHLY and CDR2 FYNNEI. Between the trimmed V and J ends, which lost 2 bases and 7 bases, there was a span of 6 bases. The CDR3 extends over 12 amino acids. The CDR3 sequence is CASSEKGQPQHF. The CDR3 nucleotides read TGTGCCAGCAGTGAAAAGGGGCAGCCCCAGCATTTT.

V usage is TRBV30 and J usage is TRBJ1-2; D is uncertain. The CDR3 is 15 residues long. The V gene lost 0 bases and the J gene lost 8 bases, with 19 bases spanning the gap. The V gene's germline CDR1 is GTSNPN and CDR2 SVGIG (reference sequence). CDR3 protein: CAWSVLTAQAWGYTF. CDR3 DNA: TGTGCCTGGAGTGTACTCACAGCCCAGGCATGGGGCTACACCTTC.

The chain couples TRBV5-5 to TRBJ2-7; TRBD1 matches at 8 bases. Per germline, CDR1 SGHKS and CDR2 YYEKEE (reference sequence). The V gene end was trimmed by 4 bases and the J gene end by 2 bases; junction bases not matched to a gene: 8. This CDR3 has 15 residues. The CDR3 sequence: CASSPVPGQAYEQYF. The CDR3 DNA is TGTGCCAGCAGCCCAGTCCCGGGACAGGCCTACGAGCAGTACTTC.

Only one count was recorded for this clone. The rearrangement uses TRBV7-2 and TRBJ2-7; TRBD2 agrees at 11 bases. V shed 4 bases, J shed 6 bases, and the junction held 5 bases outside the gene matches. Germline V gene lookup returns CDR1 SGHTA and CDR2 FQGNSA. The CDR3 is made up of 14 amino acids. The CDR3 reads CASSYSGTSGEQYF. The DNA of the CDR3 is TGTGCCAGCAGCTACTCCGGGACTAGCGGCGAGCAGTACTTC.